The clone carrying this TCR beta chain has just one count. Its antigen is not known. These data belong to a study of shared clonotypes between healthy human individuals. Profiling relied on immunoSEQ multiplex PCR, and the TCRdb table lists in-frame clones only, not all of them. The repertoire holds some 2.1 million clones, roughly 93% seen once, with about 1.7% in the top ten. CDR3 length: 16 amino acids. Germline V CDR1 and CDR2: MNHEY, SVGAGI. Trimming removed 2 bases from V and 2 bases from J; junction bases left unmatched: 8. Terminally differentiated effector memory CD45RA+ cells were excluded from the naive CD8 cells, which were CD45RO-negative and positively selected for CCR7. Study results and limitations: Represented diversity (both genetic and exposure-history) was limited by the small number of donors. In a handful of donors, around 5.5% of naive CD4 clonotypes appeared in common.

The receptor was derived from a man aged 18 to 29 in good health. Some clones in this sample may be carry-over from other donors' samples. This sequence joins TRBV6-5 and TRBJ2-7, with 8 bases lining up with TRBD2. Source material: naive CD8+ T cells from PBMCs. CDR3 residues: CASSYNRGLAPYEQYF. The CDR3 region has the DNA TGTGCCAGCAGTTACAACCGCGGACTAGCCCCCTACGAGCAGTACTTC.